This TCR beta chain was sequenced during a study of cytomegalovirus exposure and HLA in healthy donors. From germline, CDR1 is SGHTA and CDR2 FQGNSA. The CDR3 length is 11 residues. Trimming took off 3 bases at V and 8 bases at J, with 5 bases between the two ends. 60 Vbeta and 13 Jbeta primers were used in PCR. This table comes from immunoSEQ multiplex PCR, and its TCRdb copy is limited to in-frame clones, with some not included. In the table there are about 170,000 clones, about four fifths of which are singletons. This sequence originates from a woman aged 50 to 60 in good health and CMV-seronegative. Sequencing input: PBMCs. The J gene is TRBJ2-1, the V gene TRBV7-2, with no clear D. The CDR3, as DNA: TGTGCCAGCAGCTTCGACTATGAGCAGTTCTTC. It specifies CASSFDYEQFF.